The clone carrying this T cell receptor (beta chain) was picked up a small number of times. The antigen remains unidentified. CDR1 and CDR2 from the germline V gene are SEHNR and FQNEAQ (reference sequence). V trimming: 5 bases; J trimming: 4 bases; junction bases outside the gene matches: 15. The CDR3 totals 20 residues. The data are from a study of post-analysis software for immune sequencing data. Study observations and caveats: Batch-mates among the samples co-clustered strongly by F measure. The five TRBV segments detected at higher frequency in patients than in controls included TRBV5-6, TRBV5-1 and TRBV20-1. Multiple sclerosis patients had significantly lower normalized Chao1 diversity than controls.

Unique molecular identifiers were present in the TCR beta cDNA libraries. Each sample of about 0.95 to 11 million input T cells yielded 500,000 or so cDNA molecules, so each molecule approximated one T cell. TCRdb passed the PCR reads through MiXCR, listing each CDR3 protein once. Of about 820,000 distinct CDR3 sequences listed, roughly 50% are singletons. The chain employs TRBV7-9 and TRBJ2-1; 15 positions match TRBD2. This TCR came from a girl aged 5 to 17 with multiple sclerosis. What was sequenced was blood. For the CDR3, the DNA is TGTGCCAGCAGCCCCAGAGTGAGGACTAGCGGGGGGGCTAGGTACAATGAGCAGTTCTTC. This gives the protein CASSPRVRTSGGARYNEQFF.